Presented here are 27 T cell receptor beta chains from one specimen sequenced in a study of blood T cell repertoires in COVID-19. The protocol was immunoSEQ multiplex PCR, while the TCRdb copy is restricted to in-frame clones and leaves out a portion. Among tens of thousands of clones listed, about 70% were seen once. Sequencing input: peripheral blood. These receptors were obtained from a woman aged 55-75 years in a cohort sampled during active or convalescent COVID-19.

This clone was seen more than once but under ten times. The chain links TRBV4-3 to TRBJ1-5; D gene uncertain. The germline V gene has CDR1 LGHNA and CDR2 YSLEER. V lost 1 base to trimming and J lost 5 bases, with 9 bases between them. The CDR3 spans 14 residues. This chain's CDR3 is CASSQGAGYQPQHF. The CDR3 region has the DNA TGCGCCAGCAGCCAAGGAGCAGGATATCAGCCCCAGCATTTT.

Here the CDR3 DNA reads TGTGCCAGCAGCTCCGGGACAGGGGATACTACTAACGAGCAGTACTTC. It specifies CASSSGTGDTTNEQYF. The chain couples TRBV5-6 to TRBJ2-7; 10 nucleotides match TRBD1. J was trimmed by 5 bases and V by 3 bases; bases with no gene match: 11. The CDR3 loop spans 16 amino acids. Germline V gene sequence: CDR1 SGHDT, CDR2 YYEEEE.

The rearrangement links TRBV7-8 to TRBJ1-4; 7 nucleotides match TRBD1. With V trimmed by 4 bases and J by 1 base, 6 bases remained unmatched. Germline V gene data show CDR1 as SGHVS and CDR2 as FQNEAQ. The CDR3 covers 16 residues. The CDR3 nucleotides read TGTGCCAGCAGCTCGTCGTACAGGGGAACTAATGAAAAACTGTTTTTT. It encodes CASSSSYRGTNEKLFF.

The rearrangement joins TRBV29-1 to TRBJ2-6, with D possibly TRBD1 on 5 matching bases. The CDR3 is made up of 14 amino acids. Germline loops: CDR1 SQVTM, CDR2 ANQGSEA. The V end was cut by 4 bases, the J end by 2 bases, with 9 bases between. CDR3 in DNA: TGCAGCGTTGTGTCAGGGACTGGGGCCAACGTCCTGACTTTC. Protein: CSVVSGTGANVLTF. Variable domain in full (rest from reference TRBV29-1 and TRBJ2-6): SAVISQKPSRDICQRGTSLTIQCQVDSQVTMMFWYRQQPGQSLTLIATANQGSEATYESGFVIDKFPISRPNLTFSTLTVSNMSPEDSSIYLCSVVSGTGANVLTFGAGSRLTVL.

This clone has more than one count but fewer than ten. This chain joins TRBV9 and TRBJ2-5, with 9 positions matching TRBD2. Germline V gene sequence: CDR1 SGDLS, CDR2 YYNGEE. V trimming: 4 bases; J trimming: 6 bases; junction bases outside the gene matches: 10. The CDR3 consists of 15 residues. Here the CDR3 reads CASSTGAGGIKTQYF. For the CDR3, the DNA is TGTGCCAGCAGCACCGGCGCGGGGGGGATTAAGACCCAGTACTTC.

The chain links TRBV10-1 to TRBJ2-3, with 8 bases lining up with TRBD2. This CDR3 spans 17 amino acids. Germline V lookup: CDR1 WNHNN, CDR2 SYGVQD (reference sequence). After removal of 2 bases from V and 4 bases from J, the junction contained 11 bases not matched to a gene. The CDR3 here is CASSETIGGEQPDTQYF. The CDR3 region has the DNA TGCGCCAGCAGTGAGACTATCGGGGGGGAGCAACCAGATACGCAGTATTTT.

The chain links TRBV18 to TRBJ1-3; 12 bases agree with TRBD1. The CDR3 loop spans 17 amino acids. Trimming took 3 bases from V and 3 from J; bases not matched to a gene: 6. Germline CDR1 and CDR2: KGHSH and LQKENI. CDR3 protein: CASSPGTGGHYGNTIYF. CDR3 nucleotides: TGTGCCAGCTCACCCGGGACAGGGGGCCACTATGGAAACACCATATATTTT.

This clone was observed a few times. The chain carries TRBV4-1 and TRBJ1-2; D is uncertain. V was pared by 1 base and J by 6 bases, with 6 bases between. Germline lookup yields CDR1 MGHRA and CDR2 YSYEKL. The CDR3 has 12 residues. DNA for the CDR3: TGCGCCAGCAGCCAAGGCGCTGATGGCTACACCTTC. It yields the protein CASSQGADGYTF.

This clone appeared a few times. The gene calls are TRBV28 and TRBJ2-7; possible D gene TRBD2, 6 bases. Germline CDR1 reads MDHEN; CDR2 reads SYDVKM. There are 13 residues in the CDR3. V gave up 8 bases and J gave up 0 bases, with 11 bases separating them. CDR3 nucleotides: TGTGCCAGCCGGGGGACGGACTCCTACGAGCAGTACTTC. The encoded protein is CASRGTDSYEQYF. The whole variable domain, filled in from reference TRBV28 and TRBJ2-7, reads DVKVTQSSRYLVKRTGEKVFLECVQDMDHENMFWYRQDPGLGLRLIYFSYDVKMKEKGDIPEGYSVSREKKERFSLILESASTNQTSMYLCASRGTDSYEQYFGPGTRLTVT.

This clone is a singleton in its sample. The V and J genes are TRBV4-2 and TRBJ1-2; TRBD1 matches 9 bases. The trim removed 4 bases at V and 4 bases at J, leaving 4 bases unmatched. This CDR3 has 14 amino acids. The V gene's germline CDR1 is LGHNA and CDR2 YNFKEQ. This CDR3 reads CASSPGTGSYGYTF. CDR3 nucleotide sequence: TGTGCCAGCAGCCCAGGGACAGGGTCCTATGGCTACACCTTC.

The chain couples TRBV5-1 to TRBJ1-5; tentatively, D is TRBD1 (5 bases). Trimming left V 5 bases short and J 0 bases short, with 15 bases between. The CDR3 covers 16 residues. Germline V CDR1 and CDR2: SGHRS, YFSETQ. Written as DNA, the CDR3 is TGCGCCAGCAGTACGGGCCCCGGGGGTAGCAATCAGCCCCAGCATTTT. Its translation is CASSTGPGGSNQPQHF. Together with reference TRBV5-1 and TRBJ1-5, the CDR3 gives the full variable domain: KAGVTQTPRYLIKTRGQQVTLSCSPISGHRSVSWYQQTPGQGLQFLFEYFSETQRNKGNFPGRFSGRQFSNSRSEMNVSTLELGDSALYLCASSTGPGGSNQPQHFGDGTRLSIL.

In DNA, the CDR3 is TGCGCCAGCAGCCCCAGGGACAGGGAATTCTATGGCTACACCTTC. This sequence encodes CASSPRDREFYGYTF. The V call is TRBV4-1, the J call TRBJ1-2; 9 bases line up with TRBD1. Trimming cost V 4 bases and J 4 bases; bases outside gene matches: 7. The CDR3 contains 15 residues. Germline V gene data show CDR1 as MGHRA and CDR2 as YSYEKL.

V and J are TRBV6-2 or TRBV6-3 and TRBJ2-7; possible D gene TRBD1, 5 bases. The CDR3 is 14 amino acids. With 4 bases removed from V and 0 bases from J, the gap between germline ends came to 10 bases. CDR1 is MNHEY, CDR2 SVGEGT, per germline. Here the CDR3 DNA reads TGTGCCAGCAGTTCACGCGGACACTCCTACGAGCAGTACTTC. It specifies CASSSRGHSYEQYF.

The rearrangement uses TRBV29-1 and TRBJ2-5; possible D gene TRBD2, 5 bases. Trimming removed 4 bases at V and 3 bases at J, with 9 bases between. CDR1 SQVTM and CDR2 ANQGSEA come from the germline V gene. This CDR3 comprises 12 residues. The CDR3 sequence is CSVGLAEETQYF. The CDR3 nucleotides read TGCAGCGTTGGCCTAGCTGAAGAGACCCAGTACTTC.

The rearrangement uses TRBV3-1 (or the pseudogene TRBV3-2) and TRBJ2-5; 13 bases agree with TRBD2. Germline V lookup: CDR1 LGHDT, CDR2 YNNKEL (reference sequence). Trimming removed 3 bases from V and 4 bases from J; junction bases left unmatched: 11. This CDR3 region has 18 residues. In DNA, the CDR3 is TGTGCCAGCAGCCATTTTGGGACTAGCGGGGCTAGGGCAGAGACCCAGTACTTC. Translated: CASSHFGTSGARAETQYF.

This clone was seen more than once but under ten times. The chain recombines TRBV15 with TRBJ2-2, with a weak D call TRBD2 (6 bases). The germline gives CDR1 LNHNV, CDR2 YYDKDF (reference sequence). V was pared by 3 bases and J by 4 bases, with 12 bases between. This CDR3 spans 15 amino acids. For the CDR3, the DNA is TGTGCCACCAGCAGGTGGGGACTGACCACCGGGGAGCTGTTTTTT. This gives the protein CATSRWGLTTGELFF.

The CDR3 here is CASSDSRGPNEQFF. DNA of the CDR3: TGTGCCAGCAGTGACTCGCGGGGGCCCAATGAGCAGTTCTTC. This sequence joins TRBV2 and TRBJ2-1; the D gene is possibly TRBD2 (7 bases). In germline, CDR1 is SNHLY, CDR2 FYNNEI. V lost 3 bases to trimming and J lost 6 bases, with 12 bases between them. The CDR3 consists of 14 residues.

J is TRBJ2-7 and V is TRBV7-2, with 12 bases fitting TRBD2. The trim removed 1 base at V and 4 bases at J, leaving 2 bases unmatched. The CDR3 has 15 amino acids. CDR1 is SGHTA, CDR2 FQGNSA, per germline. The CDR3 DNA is TGTGCCAGCAGCTTAGGTGGGACTAGCGGGTACGAGCAGTACTTC. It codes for CASSLGGTSGYEQYF.

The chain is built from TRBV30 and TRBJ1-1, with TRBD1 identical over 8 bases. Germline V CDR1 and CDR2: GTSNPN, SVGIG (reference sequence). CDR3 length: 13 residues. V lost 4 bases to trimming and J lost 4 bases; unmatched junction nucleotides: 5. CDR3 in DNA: TGTGCCTGGAACAGACAGGGGCTCACTGAAGCTTTCTTT. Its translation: CAWNRQGLTEAFF.

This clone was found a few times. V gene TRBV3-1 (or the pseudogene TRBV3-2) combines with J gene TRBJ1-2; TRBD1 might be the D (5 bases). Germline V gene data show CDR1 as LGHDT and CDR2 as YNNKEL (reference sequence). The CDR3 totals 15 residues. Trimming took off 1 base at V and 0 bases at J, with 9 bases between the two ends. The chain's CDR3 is CASSQVGGANYGYTF. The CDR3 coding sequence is TGTGCCAGCAGCCAAGTGGGGGGGGCTAACTATGGCTACACCTTC.

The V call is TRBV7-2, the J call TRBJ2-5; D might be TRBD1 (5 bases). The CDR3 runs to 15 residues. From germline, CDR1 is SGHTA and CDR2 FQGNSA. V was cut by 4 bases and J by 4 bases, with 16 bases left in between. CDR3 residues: CASSYTPGNGETQYF. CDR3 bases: TGTGCCAGCAGCTACACACCAGGGAATGGAGAGACCCAGTACTTC.

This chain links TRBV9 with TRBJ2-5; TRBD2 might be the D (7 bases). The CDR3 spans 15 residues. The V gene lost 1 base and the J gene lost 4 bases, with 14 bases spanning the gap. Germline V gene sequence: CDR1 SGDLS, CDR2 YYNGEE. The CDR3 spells CASSVLWGGAETQYF. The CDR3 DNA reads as TGTGCCAGCAGCGTACTGTGGGGGGGGGCAGAGACCCAGTACTTC.

CDR3 sequence: CASSLRAGNTEAFF. CDR3 nucleotides: TGTGCCAGCAGCCTCAGGGCTGGGAACACTGAAGCTTTCTTT. The chain has TRBV14 and TRBJ1-1; TRBD1 is a possible D gene (5 bases). Trimming removed 4 bases at V and 1 base at J, with 10 bases between. The CDR3 length is 14 residues. CDR1 is SGHDN and CDR2 is FVKESK in the germline V gene. The variable domain in full, completed from reference TRBV14 and TRBJ1-1, reads EAGVTQFPSHSVIEKGQTVTLRCDPISGHDNLYWYRRVMGKEIKFLLHFVKESKQDESGMPNNRFLAERTGGTYSTLKVQPAELEDSGVYFCASSLRAGNTEAFFGQGTRLTVV.

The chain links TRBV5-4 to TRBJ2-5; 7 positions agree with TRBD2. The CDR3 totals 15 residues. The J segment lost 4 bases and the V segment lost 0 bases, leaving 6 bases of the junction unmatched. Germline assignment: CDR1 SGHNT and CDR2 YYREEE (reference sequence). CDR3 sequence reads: CASSLGGGRRETQYF. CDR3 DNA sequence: TGTGCCAGCAGCTTGGGCGGGGGTCGTCGAGAGACCCAGTACTTC.

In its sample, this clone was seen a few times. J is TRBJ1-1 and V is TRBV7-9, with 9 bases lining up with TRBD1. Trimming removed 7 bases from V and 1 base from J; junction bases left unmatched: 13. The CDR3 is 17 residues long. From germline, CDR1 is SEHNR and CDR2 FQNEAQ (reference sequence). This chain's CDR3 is CASIEGTGKGWNTEAFF. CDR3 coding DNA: TGTGCCAGCATCGAGGGGACAGGGAAAGGGTGGAACACTGAAGCTTTCTTT.

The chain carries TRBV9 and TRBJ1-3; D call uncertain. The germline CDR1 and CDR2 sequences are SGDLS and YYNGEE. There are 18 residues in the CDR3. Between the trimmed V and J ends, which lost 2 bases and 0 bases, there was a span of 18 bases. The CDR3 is CASSVWERHPYSGNTIYF. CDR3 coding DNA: TGTGCCAGCAGCGTTTGGGAGAGGCACCCCTACTCTGGAAACACCATATATTTT.

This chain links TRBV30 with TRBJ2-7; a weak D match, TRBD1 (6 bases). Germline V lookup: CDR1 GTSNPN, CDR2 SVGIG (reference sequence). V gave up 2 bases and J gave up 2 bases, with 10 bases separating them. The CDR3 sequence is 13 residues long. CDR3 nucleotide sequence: TGTGCCTGGAGTTTCGGACAGACCTACGAGCAGTACTTC. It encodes CAWSFGQTYEQYF.